These 10 T cell receptor beta chains share one sample of origin, sequenced in a study of cytomegalovirus exposure and HLA in healthy donors. Clones were sequenced by immunoSEQ multiplex PCR, and TCRdb holds only the in-frame ones, with some missing. The sample lists hundreds of thousands of clones; roughly 90% were seen once. The sequenced material came from PBMCs. The receptor set was obtained from a woman younger than 30 in good health and CMV-seronegative.

The chain joins TRBV5-1 to TRBJ2-7; 8 bases are shared with TRBD1. CDR1 SGHRS and CDR2 YFSETQ come from the germline V gene. With V trimmed by 0 bases and J by 3 bases, 2 bases remained unmatched. CDR3 length: 14 residues. Here the CDR3 reads CASSLGTGFYEQYF. In DNA form, the CDR3 reads TGCGCCAGCAGCTTGGGGACAGGGTTCTACGAGCAGTACTTC.

This chain links TRBV18 with TRBJ1-1; 8 nucleotides line up with TRBD1. Germline values: CDR1 KGHSH, CDR2 LQKENI. V was pared by 3 bases and J by 4 bases, with 4 bases of the junction left unmatched. This CDR3 contains 14 residues. CDR3 loop: CASSPDTGGTEAFF. The DNA of the CDR3 is TGTGCCAGCTCACCCGATACAGGGGGCACTGAAGCTTTCTTT.

The V call is TRBV28, the J call TRBJ2-3; D might be TRBD2 (7 bases). The CDR3 spans 17 residues. Germline V gene lookup returns CDR1 MDHEN and CDR2 SYDVKM. Trimming shortened V by 5 bases and J by 3 bases, and 21 bases separated the two germline ends. This chain's CDR3 is CASSPRGEGRGTDTQYF. CDR3 coding DNA: TGTGCCAGCAGTCCGAGGGGGGAGGGCAGGGGAACAGATACGCAGTATTTT.

This clone was detected once. This sequence joins TRBV2 and TRBJ2-7; 9 positions match TRBD1. Germline assignment: CDR1 SNHLY and CDR2 FYNNEI. The CDR3 runs 18 residues. Trimming cost V 4 bases and J 2 bases; bases outside gene matches: 15. The CDR3 coding sequence is TGTGCCAGCAGTGGGCCAACTCCCGGGACAGGGAACCCCTACGAGCAGTACTTC. Amino acids: CASSGPTPGTGNPYEQYF.

This chain uses TRBV9 with TRBJ2-1; 12 nucleotides agree with TRBD2. This CDR3 has 14 amino acids. From germline, CDR1 is SGDLS and CDR2 YYNGEE. V gave up 6 bases and J gave up 15 bases; unmatched junction bases: 13. DNA of the CDR3: TGTGCCAGCACCCTGGGGCTAGCGGGAGGGCCGGGGTTCTTC. Encoded protein: CASTLGLAGGPGFF.

The gene calls are TRBV30 and TRBJ1-1; 7 nucleotides agree with TRBD1. The junction had 15 bases not matched to a gene; V was cut back by 2 bases and J by 9 bases. The CDR3 is made up of 15 amino acids. The germline gives CDR1 GTSNPN, CDR2 SVGIG (reference sequence). The CDR3 sequence: CAWSPTDRRWGKAFF. DNA of the CDR3: TGTGCCTGGAGTCCTACGGACAGGAGGTGGGGTAAAGCTTTCTTT.

The rearrangement links TRBV5-6 to TRBJ2-1, with D possibly TRBD1 on 6 matching bases. Trimming stripped 4 bases from V and 5 bases from J, with 25 bases between. This CDR3 region has 18 residues. Germline V gene sequence: CDR1 SGHDT, CDR2 YYEEEE. The CDR3 DNA sequence: TGTGCCAGCAGCCCCGTTGCTTGGGGGCAGGCCTCGAACAATGAGCAGTTCTTC. Encoded protein: CASSPVAWGQASNNEQFF.

J is TRBJ2-7 and V is TRBV7-8, with 9 bases identical to TRBD1. Losses at the gene ends were 5 bases for V and 5 bases for J; bases not matched to a gene: 10. The CDR3 extends over 15 amino acids. Germline CDR1 SGHVS, CDR2 FQNEAQ. CDR3 protein: CASSRNQRTGDEQYF. DNA of the CDR3: TGTGCCAGCAGCCGTAACCAAAGGACAGGGGACGAGCAGTACTTC.

V and J are TRBV5-4 and TRBJ1-2, with D possibly being TRBD1 (5 bases). The V gene lost 4 bases and the J gene lost 2 bases, with 9 bases spanning the gap. Per the germline V gene, CDR1 is SGHNT and CDR2 is YYREEE (reference sequence). The length of the CDR3 is 13 residues. CDR3 loop: CASSTGDNYGYTF. DNA of the CDR3: TGTGCCAGCAGCACGGGGGACAACTATGGCTACACCTTC.

The chain carries TRBV7-8 and TRBJ2-1, with TRBD2 matching over 10 bases. This CDR3 contains 15 residues. From germline, CDR1 is SGHVS and CDR2 FQNEAQ. V shed 4 bases, J shed 6 bases, and the junction held 6 bases outside the gene matches. The CDR3 bases are TGTGCCAGCAGCTCGGGAGGGACTAGCGCCAATGAGCAGTTCTTC. It translates to CASSSGGTSANEQFF. Full variable domain (outside the CDR3, taken from reference TRBV7-8 and TRBJ2-1): GAGVSQSPRYKVAKRGQDVALRCDPISGHVSLFWYQQALGQGPEFLTYFQNEAQLDKSGLPSDRFFAERPEGSVSTLKIQRTQQEDSAVYLCASSSGGTSANEQFFGPGTRLTVL.